The 3 T cell receptor beta chains reported below all come from one sample, sequenced in a study of blood T cell repertoires in COVID-19. Repertoires were generated with immunoSEQ multiplex PCR, while TCRdb's copy carries only in-frame clones and drops some. The sample holds roughly 250,000 clones, roughly 90% seen once. Sequencing was done on a sample of PBMCs or T cells enriched from blood (not recorded which). The receptors were sampled from a woman aged 40-49 years with acute COVID-19.

CDR3 nucleotide sequence: TGTGCCACCAGCAGAGGACAGGGGGCGGTAGGCTACACCTTC. Encoded protein: CATSRGQGAVGYTF. The chain couples TRBV15 to TRBJ1-2; 10 bases fit TRBD1. Germline CDR1 and CDR2: LNHNV and YYDKDF (reference sequence). The CDR3 covers 14 residues. Trimming cost V 1 base and J 8 bases; bases outside gene matches: 4.

The chain joins TRBV6-5 to TRBJ2-5; D gene unclear. Germline lookup yields CDR1 MNHEY and CDR2 SVGAGI. With 8 bases removed from V and 2 bases from J, the gap between germline ends came to 9 bases. The CDR3 has 12 residues. This CDR3 is CASRASQETQYF. For the CDR3, the DNA is TGTGCCAGCCGAGCTAGTCAAGAGACCCAGTACTTC.

The CDR3: CSVARDRGGTDTQYF. The CDR3 DNA reads TGCAGCGTCGCCCGGGACAGGGGGGGCACAGATACGCAGTATTTT. The genes are TRBV29-1 and TRBJ2-3; the match to TRBD1 covers 11 bases. The CDR3 totals 15 residues. Trimming took 6 bases from V and 1 from J; bases not matched to a gene: 6. Germline V gene data show CDR1 as SQVTM and CDR2 as ANQGSEA.